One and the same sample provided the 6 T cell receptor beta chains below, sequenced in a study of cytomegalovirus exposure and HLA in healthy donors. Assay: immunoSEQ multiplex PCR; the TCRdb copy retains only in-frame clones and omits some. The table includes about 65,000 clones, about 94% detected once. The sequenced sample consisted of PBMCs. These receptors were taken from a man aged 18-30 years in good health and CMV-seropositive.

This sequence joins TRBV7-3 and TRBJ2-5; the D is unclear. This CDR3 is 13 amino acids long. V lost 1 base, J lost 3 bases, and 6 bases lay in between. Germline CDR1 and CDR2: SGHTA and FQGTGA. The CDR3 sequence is CASSLSREETQYF. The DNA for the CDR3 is TGTGCCAGCAGCTTAAGCCGGGAAGAGACCCAGTACTTC.

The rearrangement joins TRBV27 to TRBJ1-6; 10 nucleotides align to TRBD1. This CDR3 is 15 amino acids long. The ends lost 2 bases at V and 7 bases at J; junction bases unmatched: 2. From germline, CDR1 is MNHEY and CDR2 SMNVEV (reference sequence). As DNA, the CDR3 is TGTGCCAGCAGTTTAGGGACAGGGGCAAATTCACCCCTCCACTTT. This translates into CASSLGTGANSPLHF.

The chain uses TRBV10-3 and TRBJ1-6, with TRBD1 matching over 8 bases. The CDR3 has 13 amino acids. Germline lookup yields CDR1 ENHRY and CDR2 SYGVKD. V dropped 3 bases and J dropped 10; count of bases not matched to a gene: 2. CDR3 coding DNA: TGTGCCATCAGTGAACAGGGGGGATCACCCCTCCACTTT. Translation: CAISEQGGSPLHF.

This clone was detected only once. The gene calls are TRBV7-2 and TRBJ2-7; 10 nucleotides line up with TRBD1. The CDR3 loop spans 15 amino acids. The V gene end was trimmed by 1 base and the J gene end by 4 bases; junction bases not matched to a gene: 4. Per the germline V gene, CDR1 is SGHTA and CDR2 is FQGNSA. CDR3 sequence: CASSLGGQGRYEQYF. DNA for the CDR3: TGTGCCAGCAGCTTAGGGGGACAGGGGAGATACGAGCAGTACTTC.

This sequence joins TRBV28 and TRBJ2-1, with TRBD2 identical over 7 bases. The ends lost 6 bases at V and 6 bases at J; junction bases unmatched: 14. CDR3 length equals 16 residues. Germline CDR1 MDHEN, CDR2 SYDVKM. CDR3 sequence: CASSSSTGLGRNEQFF. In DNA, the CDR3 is TGTGCCAGCAGCTCCTCCACCGGACTAGGCCGCAATGAGCAGTTCTTC.

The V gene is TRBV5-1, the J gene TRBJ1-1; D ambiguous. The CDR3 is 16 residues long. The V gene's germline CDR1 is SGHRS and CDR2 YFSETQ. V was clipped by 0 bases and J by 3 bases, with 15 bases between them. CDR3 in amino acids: CASSLGSVFLDTEAFF. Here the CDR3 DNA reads TGCGCCAGCAGCTTGGGATCGGTATTCTTGGACACTGAAGCTTTCTTT.